This TCR beta chain was obtained from a study of cytomegalovirus exposure and HLA in healthy donors. Overall study findings and caveats: The presence/absence work took it that sequencing depth was about the same across donors. Highly shared sequence variants in one cluster were likely a sequencing artifact.

Vbeta (60) and Jbeta (13) primers were used in the PCR. Sequencing was performed with immunoSEQ multiplex PCR; in TCRdb, only in-frame clones are kept and a portion is missing. Among approximately 70,000 clones listed, approximately 70% were seen once. Nominally healthy donors provided the samples, though records likely missed some immune exposures. Trimming stripped 2 bases from V and 6 bases from J, with 8 bases between. The germline V gene encodes CDR1 MNHNY and CDR2 SVGAGI (reference sequence). CDR3 length: 12 residues. Remarks on this clone: Antigen: not known.

This TCR derives from a male donor in good health and CMV-seropositive. The chain combines TRBV6-6 with TRBJ2-7; tentatively, D is TRBD2 (5 bases). The sequencing input was PBMCs. The CDR3 sequence is CASSYEGSEQYF. The CDR3 DNA is TGTGCCAGCAGTTACGAGGGATCCGAGCAGTACTTC.